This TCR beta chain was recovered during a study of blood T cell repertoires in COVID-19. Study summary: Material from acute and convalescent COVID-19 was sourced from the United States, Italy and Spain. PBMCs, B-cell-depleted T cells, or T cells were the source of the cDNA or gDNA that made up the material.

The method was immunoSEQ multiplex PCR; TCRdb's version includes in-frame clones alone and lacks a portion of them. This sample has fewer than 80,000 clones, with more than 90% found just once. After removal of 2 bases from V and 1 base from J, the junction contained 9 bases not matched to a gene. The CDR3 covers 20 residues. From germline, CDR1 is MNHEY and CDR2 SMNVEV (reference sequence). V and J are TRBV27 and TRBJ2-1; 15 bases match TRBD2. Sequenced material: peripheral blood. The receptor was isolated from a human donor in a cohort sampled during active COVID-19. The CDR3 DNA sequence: TGTGCCAGCAGTTTACCCAGTCAGGGACTAGCGGGGGGATCCTACAATGAGCAGTTCTTC. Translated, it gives CASSLPSQGLAGGSYNEQFF.